Shown below are 25 T cell receptor beta chains from a single sample sequenced in a study of shared clonotypes between healthy human individuals. Repertoires were generated with immunoSEQ multiplex PCR, while TCRdb's copy carries only in-frame clones and drops some. The table lists 640,000 or so clones, 72% of them singletons. What was sequenced was memory CD4+ T cells sorted from blood. Subset described: CD45RA-negative fraction. The source of these receptors is a woman between 25 and 40 years old in good health.

V and J are TRBV28 and TRBJ2-7; D tentatively fits TRBD1 or TRBD2 (7 bases each). Trimming shortened V by 2 bases and J by 5 bases, and 16 bases separated the two germline ends. Germline loops: CDR1 MDHEN, CDR2 SYDVKM. This CDR3 spans 15 amino acids. For the CDR3, the DNA is TGTGCCAGCAGTTTAGGAGGCCAGGGGGGGGACGAGCAGTACTTC. As protein: CASSLGGQGGDEQYF.

This chain connects TRBV27 to TRBJ1-1; no definite D call. The CDR3 sequence is 14 residues long. Deletions cut 3 bases from V and 4 bases from J, with 12 bases between. Germline loops: CDR1 MNHEY, CDR2 SMNVEV (reference sequence). CDR3 residues: CASSFRARGTEAFF. The CDR3 DNA reads as TGTGCCAGCAGTTTCCGGGCCCGCGGCACTGAAGCTTTCTTT.

This clone was seen only a few times. The same CDR3 also results from other DNA sequences found in this sample. V usage is TRBV29-1 and J usage is TRBJ1-5, with 8 bases identical to TRBD1. The CDR3 loop spans 12 amino acids. Germline CDR1 SQVTM, CDR2 ANQGSEA. The junction had 2 bases not matched to a gene; V was cut back by 4 bases and J by 6 bases. In DNA, the CDR3 is TGCAGCGTTGCACAGGGGGGTCAGCCCCAGCATTTT. Its protein is CSVAQGGQPQHF. Using reference TRBV29-1 and TRBJ1-5 for the parts outside the CDR3, the full variable domain is SAVISQKPSRDICQRGTSLTIQCQVDSQVTMMFWYRQQPGQSLTLIATANQGSEATYESGFVIDKFPISRPNLTFSTLTVSNMSPEDSSIYLCSVAQGGQPQHFGDGTRLSIL.

The CDR3 spells CASNRGLSGNTIYF. As DNA, the CDR3 is TGTGCCAGCAACAGGGGCTTATCTGGAAACACCATATATTTT. The chain carries TRBV5-7 and TRBJ1-3, with 7 positions matching TRBD1. TRBV5-7 is reported as an ORF; its role is uncertain. The CDR3 runs to 14 residues. The J segment lost 1 base and the V segment lost 6 bases, leaving 4 bases of the junction unmatched.

The genes are TRBV27 and TRBJ1-1, with a weak D call TRBD1 (5 bases). Germline-derived CDR1 and CDR2 are MNHEY and SMNVEV (reference sequence). This CDR3 comprises 14 residues. The V end lost 3 bases, the J end lost 2 bases, and 10 bases lay between the germline ends. Written as DNA, the CDR3 is TGTGCCAGCAGTTTCGAGGGGACTAACACTGAAGCTTTCTTT. Translation gives CASSFEGTNTEAFF.

As regards this clone: Other DNA sequences within the sample encode an identical CDR3. This rearrangement joins TRBV10-3 to TRBJ2-2, with D possibly being TRBD1 (6 bases). The germline V gene encodes CDR1 ENHRY and CDR2 SYGVKD. Trimming shortened V by 3 bases and J by 3 bases, and 8 bases separated the two germline ends. The CDR3 extends over 14 amino acids. The CDR3 region has the DNA TGTGCCATCAGTGATGCAGGGGACACCGGGGAGCTGTTTTTT. Translation gives CAISDAGDTGELFF.

This clone was detected once. The chain combines TRBV10-3 with TRBJ2-7; weak D call: TRBD2 (5 bases). The V and J ends lost 3 bases and 4 bases respectively, with 13 bases between them. CDR1 is ENHRY and CDR2 is SYGVKD in the germline V gene. CDR3 length equals 14 residues. CDR3 nucleotides: TGTGCCATCAGTGACAGCGGAGCTAGGTACGAGCAGTACTTC. Its protein is CAISDSGARYEQYF.

This clone came up once. Other DNA sequences within the sample encode an identical CDR3. CDR3 in amino acids: CASSLGSGYEQYF. CDR3 nucleotides: TGTGCCAGCAGCTTGGGGAGCGGGTACGAGCAGTACTTC. This sequence joins TRBV5-4 and TRBJ2-7; D perhaps matches TRBD2 (6 bases). The germline V gene encodes CDR1 SGHNT and CDR2 YYREEE (reference sequence). V was clipped by 0 bases and J by 4 bases, with 8 bases between them. The CDR3 totals 13 residues.

In its sample, this clone was seen many times. J is TRBJ2-2 and V is TRBV2; maybe TRBD2 (6 bases). V dropped 4 bases and J dropped 5 bases, with 14 bases sitting between them. Germline lookup yields CDR1 SNHLY and CDR2 FYNNEI. CDR3 length equals 15 residues. The chain's CDR3 is CASSGWRASTGELFF. The CDR3 DNA sequence: TGTGCCAGCAGTGGTTGGAGGGCCTCGACCGGGGAGCTGTTTTTT.

The chain combines TRBV15 with TRBJ2-5; 7 bases match TRBD2. V trimming: 0 bases; J trimming: 3 bases; junction bases outside the gene matches: 4. CDR1 LNHNV and CDR2 YYDKDF come from the germline V gene (reference sequence). CDR3 length equals 15 residues. The CDR3 loop is CATSRDRAGEETQYF. The CDR3 region has the DNA TGTGCCACCAGCAGAGATCGGGCGGGAGAAGAGACCCAGTACTTC.

This sequence joins TRBV11-2 and TRBJ1-5; tentatively, D is TRBD1 (5 bases). This CDR3 comprises 15 residues. V lost 0 bases and J 2 bases, leaving 8 bases between the germline ends. Germline values: CDR1 SGHAT, CDR2 FQNNGV. CDR3 sequence reads: CASSLDGARNQPQHF. In DNA, the CDR3 is TGTGCCAGCAGCTTAGATGGGGCGCGCAATCAGCCCCAGCATTTT.

J is TRBJ1-5 and V is TRBV19; no firm D call. CDR1 is LNHDA, CDR2 SQIVND, per germline (reference sequence). The CDR3 has 16 amino acids. The V and J ends lost 3 bases and 1 base respectively, with 13 bases between them. The CDR3 bases are TGTGCCAGTAGTATCTATACGGTTAAGAGCAATCAGCCCCAGCATTTT. This translates into CASSIYTVKSNQPQHF.

V and J are TRBV10-1 and TRBJ2-3; 8 bases are shared with TRBD2. The CDR3 is 15 residues long. From germline, CDR1 is WNHNN and CDR2 SYGVQD (reference sequence). Germline trimming cut 4 bases from V and 4 bases from J; bases unmatched to any gene: 7. The CDR3 loop is CASSGAAGVADTQYF. The CDR3, as DNA: TGCGCCAGCAGTGGGGCAGCGGGAGTCGCAGATACGCAGTATTTT.

The chain couples TRBV28 to TRBJ2-3; D may be TRBD1 (6 bases). This CDR3 is built from 16 residues. Deletions cut 6 bases from V and 1 base from J, with 17 bases between. CDR1 MDHEN and CDR2 SYDVKM come from the germline V gene. The CDR3 region is CASSKNRVRGTDTQYF. As DNA, the CDR3 is TGTGCCAGCAGCAAAAACAGGGTTCGGGGCACAGATACGCAGTATTTT.

This chain links TRBV30 with TRBJ1-2; the match to TRBD1 covers 8 bases. Germline loops: CDR1 GTSNPN, CDR2 SVGIG (reference sequence). This CDR3 has 14 residues. J was trimmed by 2 bases and V by 5 bases; bases with no gene match: 7. DNA of the CDR3: TGTGCCTGGGACAGGGGATTCGCGAACTATGGCTACACCTTC. Its protein product is CAWDRGFANYGYTF.

The CDR3 reads CASSSFDRGGYTF. The CDR3 DNA reads as TGTGCCAGCAGCTCCTTTGACAGGGGTGGCTACACCTTC. This rearrangement joins TRBV6-1 to TRBJ1-2; 8 bases fit TRBD1. Looked up from germline, CDR1 is MNHNS and CDR2 is SASEGT. The V segment lost 6 bases and the J segment 7 bases; nucleotides outside the gene matches: 7. The CDR3 is 13 amino acids.

V is TRBV2 and J is TRBJ2-7; D gene uncertain. Trimming took 7 bases from V and 0 from J, leaving 10 bases between them. This CDR3 has 13 residues. The germline gives CDR1 SNHLY, CDR2 FYNNEI. CDR3 DNA sequence: TGTGCCAGCACGGGTTACTCCTCCTACGAGCAGTACTTC. As protein: CASTGYSSYEQYF. Combining the CDR3 with reference TRBV2 and TRBJ2-7 gives the whole variable domain EPEVTQTPSHQVTQMGQEVILRCVPISNHLYFYWYRQILGQKVEFLVSFYNNEISEKSEIFDDQFSVERPDGSNFTLKIRSTKLEDSAMYFCASTGYSSYEQYFGPGTRLTVT.

V gene TRBV7-8 combines with J gene TRBJ2-2, with TRBD1 matching 8 bases. V lost 6 bases, J lost 3 bases, and 6 bases stayed unmatched. The germline V gene has CDR1 SGHVS and CDR2 FQNEAQ. The CDR3 has 15 residues. CDR3 nucleotide sequence: TGTGCCAGCAGGCACCCAGGGGGCCACACCGGGGAGCTGTTTTTT. Encoded protein: CASRHPGGHTGELFF.

This sequence joins TRBV7-9 and TRBJ1-1; D is undetermined. There are 12 residues in the CDR3. V gave up 6 bases and J gave up 1 base, with 6 bases separating them. Germline values: CDR1 SEHNR, CDR2 FQNEAQ (reference sequence). In nucleotides, the CDR3 is TGTGCCAGCAGGCAACAGAACACTGAAGCTTTCTTT. Translating gives CASRQQNTEAFF.

The chain combines TRBV19 with TRBJ2-7; TRBD2 matches at 9 bases. CDR1 and CDR2 (germline): LNHDA, SQIVND (reference sequence). This CDR3 is 15 amino acids long. J gave up 3 bases and V 0 bases, and 3 bases lay outside the gene matches. CDR3 amino acids: CASSIDSGRFYEQYF. The CDR3 DNA reads as TGTGCCAGTAGTATAGATAGCGGGAGATTCTACGAGCAGTACTTC.

The chain joins TRBV15 to TRBJ1-6; D perhaps matches TRBD1 (6 bases). The length of the CDR3 is 15 residues. Trimming left V 6 bases short and J 7 bases short, with 16 bases between. Germline V gene lookup returns CDR1 LNHNV and CDR2 YYDKDF (reference sequence). CDR3 residues: CATRAVGGSNSPLHF. The DNA for the CDR3 is TGTGCCACCAGGGCAGTAGGGGGATCGAATTCACCCCTCCACTTT.

The V and J genes are TRBV28 and TRBJ2-1, with D perhaps TRBD1 (5 bases). V was shortened by 10 bases and J by 0 bases, with 13 bases between the two germline ends. The CDR3 totals 14 residues. Germline V CDR1 and CDR2: MDHEN, SYDVKM. This chain's CDR3 is CATAGANSYNEQFF. The DNA of the CDR3 is TGTGCCACCGCTGGGGCAAACTCCTACAATGAGCAGTTCTTC. Together with reference TRBV28 and TRBJ2-1, the CDR3 gives the full variable domain: DVKVTQSSRYLVKRTGEKVFLECVQDMDHENMFWYRQDPGLGLRLIYFSYDVKMKEKGDIPEGYSVSREKKERFSLILESASTNQTSMYLCATAGANSYNEQFFGPGTRLTVL.

V and J are TRBV5-4 and TRBJ1-4, with 12 bases fitting TRBD1. Looked up from germline, CDR1 is SGHNT and CDR2 is YYREEE (reference sequence). Trimming at V came to 4 bases and at J to 4 bases, leaving 8 bases not matched to a gene. CDR3 length: 17 residues. The CDR3 loop is CASSPGTGGADNEKLFF. DNA of the CDR3: TGTGCCAGCAGCCCGGGGACAGGGGGCGCGGATAATGAAAAACTGTTTTTT.

V gene TRBV27 combines with J gene TRBJ1-5; 7 bases are a match to TRBD1. Germline values: CDR1 MNHEY, CDR2 SMNVEV (reference sequence). The CDR3 covers 14 residues. J gave up 3 bases and V 3 bases, and 2 bases lay outside the gene matches. Here the CDR3 reads CASSFDRDNQPQHF. CDR3 DNA sequence: TGTGCCAGCAGTTTCGACAGGGACAATCAGCCCCAGCATTTT.

This clone occurred a few times. The chain carries TRBV10-3 and TRBJ2-7, with TRBD2 matching 9 bases. Germline CDR1 ENHRY, CDR2 SYGVKD. The CDR3 totals 14 residues. J gave up 0 bases and V 8 bases, and 5 bases lay outside the gene matches. The CDR3 reads CAIGRTSDSYEQYF. CDR3 nucleotides: TGTGCCATCGGCCGGACTAGCGACTCCTACGAGCAGTACTTC.